Below, 21 T cell receptor beta chains from the same sample are listed, as sequenced in a study of blood T cell repertoires in COVID-19. The method was immunoSEQ multiplex PCR; TCRdb's version includes in-frame clones alone and lacks a portion of them. The data show just over 300,000 clones, under 90% seen once. The sample comprised peripheral blood. These receptors came from a young woman with COVID-19, enrolled during active disease.

The CDR3 region is CASNRQGANTGELFF. In DNA form, the CDR3 reads TGTGCCAGCAACCGACAGGGGGCAAACACCGGGGAGCTGTTTTTT. This chain uses TRBV2 with TRBJ2-2, with 10 bases that match TRBD1. V was pared by 7 bases and J by 2 bases, with 4 bases of the junction left unmatched. Germline CDR1 SNHLY, CDR2 FYNNEI. The CDR3 covers 15 residues.

As concerns this clone: In the same sample, other DNA sequences code for this CDR3. The rearrangement joins TRBV7-9 to TRBJ1-3; TRBD1 agrees at 9 bases. The CDR3 extends over 15 amino acids. The germline CDR1 and CDR2 sequences are SEHNR and FQNEAQ (reference sequence). Trimming at V came to 6 bases and at J to 0 bases, leaving 3 bases not matched to a gene. The CDR3 spells CASSATGGSGNTIYF. The DNA for the CDR3 is TGTGCCAGCAGTGCGACAGGGGGCTCTGGAAACACCATATATTTT. Based on the CDR3 plus reference TRBV7-9 and TRBJ1-3, the full variable domain is DTGVSQNPRHKITKRGQNVTFRCDPISEHNRLYWYRQTLGQGPEFLTYFQNEAQLEKSRLLSDRFSAERPKGSFSTLEIQRTEQGDSAMYLCASSATGGSGNTIYFGEGSWLTVV.

The DNA for the CDR3 is TGTGCCATCAGCGACATCGGAAACACCATATATTTT. It translates to CAISDIGNTIYF. The chain carries TRBV10-3 and TRBJ1-3, with D unresolved. This CDR3 has 12 residues. In germline, CDR1 is ENHRY, CDR2 SYGVKD. The V and J ends lost 6 bases and 4 bases respectively, with 7 bases between them.

The chain combines TRBV7-8 with TRBJ2-1; D uncertain. CDR1 is SGHVS and CDR2 is FQNEAQ in the germline V gene. CDR3 length equals 14 residues. The ends were cut back, 3 bases at V and 0 bases at J, with 6 bases in the middle. CDR3 sequence (DNA): TGTGCCAGCAGCTTGAGTGGCTCCTACAATGAGCAGTTCTTC. Translating it yields CASSLSGSYNEQFF.

In its sample, this clone was seen a few times. The chain carries TRBV28 and TRBJ2-2, with a tentative D call TRBD1 (6 bases). The CDR3 has 12 residues. Between the trimmed V and J ends, which lost 5 bases and 7 bases, there was a span of 8 bases. CDR1 is MDHEN, CDR2 SYDVKM, per germline. This CDR3 reads CASSTGIGELFF. The CDR3 nucleotides read TGTGCCAGCAGTACAGGGATCGGGGAGCTGTTTTTT.

The J gene is TRBJ1-6, the V gene TRBV7-2; D uncertain. The CDR3 is 14 residues long. In germline, CDR1 is SGHTA, CDR2 FQGNSA. V was clipped by 5 bases and J by 9 bases, with 14 bases between them. The CDR3 DNA reads as TGTGCCAGCAGCCCCTCGCAGTTCTTTTCACCCCTCCACTTT. It encodes CASSPSQFFSPLHF.

This chain uses TRBV7-8 with TRBJ1-5, with 8 bases fitting TRBD1. V gave up 5 bases and J gave up 2 bases; unmatched junction bases: 5. The CDR3 has 15 residues. Germline values: CDR1 SGHVS, CDR2 FQNEAQ. DNA for the CDR3: TGTGCCAGCAGCCAAGACAGGGGACGCAATCAGCCCCAGCATTTT. The encoded protein is CASSQDRGRNQPQHF.

The chain couples TRBV3-1 (or the pseudogene TRBV3-2) to TRBJ2-3; no reliable D call. Deletions cut 4 bases from V and 2 bases from J, with 10 bases between. The V gene's germline CDR1 is LGHDT and CDR2 YNNKEL (reference sequence). This CDR3 is built from 14 residues. The CDR3 loop reads CASSLLRSTDTQYF. Written as DNA, the CDR3 is TGTGCCAGCAGCCTACTCCGGTCCACAGATACGCAGTATTTT.

The chain joins TRBV5-1 to TRBJ1-3; 9 bases line up with TRBD1. CDR1 is SGHRS and CDR2 is YFSETQ in the germline V gene. With V trimmed by 5 bases and J by 1 base, 7 bases remained unmatched. This CDR3 is built from 16 residues. The CDR3 DNA sequence: TGCGCCAGCAGGCAAACGACAGGGGGTTCTGGAAACACCATATATTTT. This sequence encodes CASRQTTGGSGNTIYF.

The chain is built from TRBV5-1 and TRBJ1-1; D is uncertain. The CDR3 is 13 residues long. Germline values: CDR1 SGHRS, CDR2 YFSETQ. V lost 1 base and J 2 bases, leaving 6 bases between the germline ends. CDR3: CASSLTSNTEAFF. The DNA for the CDR3 is TGCGCCAGCAGCTTGACAAGTAACACTGAAGCTTTCTTT.

The chain carries TRBV19 and TRBJ1-1, with D perhaps matching TRBD1 (6 bases). Deletions cut 7 bases from V and 3 bases from J, with 12 bases between. The CDR3 contains 13 residues. Per the germline V gene, CDR1 is LNHDA and CDR2 is SQIVND (reference sequence). The CDR3 nucleotides are TGTGCCAGTAAAACAGGGAGGGACACTGAAGCTTTCTTT. It codes for CASKTGRDTEAFF. Complete variable domain (other parts from reference TRBV19 and TRBJ1-1): DGGITQSPKYLFRKEGQNVTLSCEQNLNHDAMYWYRQDPGQGLRLIYYSQIVNDFQKGDIAEGYSVSREKKESFPLTVTSAQKNPTAFYLCASKTGRDTEAFFGQGTRLTVV.

The chain recombines TRBV4-3 with TRBJ1-6; the D gene is possibly TRBD1 (5 bases). This CDR3 region has 16 residues. Per germline, CDR1 LGHNA and CDR2 YSLEER. V lost 0 bases and J 9 bases, leaving 15 bases between the germline ends. The CDR3 loop is CASSQDLGGALSPLHF. For the CDR3, the DNA is TGCGCCAGCAGCCAAGATTTGGGAGGGGCCCTTTCACCCCTCCACTTT.

The gene calls are TRBV5-4 and TRBJ2-6, with a tentative D call TRBD2 (7 bases). The CDR3 covers 15 residues. V was trimmed by 4 bases and J by 3 bases, leaving 11 bases between them. Per germline, CDR1 SGHNT and CDR2 YYREEE (reference sequence). The CDR3, as DNA: TGTGCCAGCAGCCCGGGGGGCGGTGGGGCCAACGTCCTGACTTTC. It is translated as CASSPGGGGANVLTF.

J is TRBJ2-7 and V is TRBV28; no reliable D call. V lost 1 base to trimming and J lost 7 bases, with 11 bases between them. Germline values: CDR1 MDHEN, CDR2 SYDVKM. The CDR3 sequence is 13 residues long. In nucleotides, the CDR3 is TGTGCCAGCAGTTTATTGGGCCACAAGGAGCAGTACGTC. Residues: CASSLLGHKEQYV.

V and J are TRBV11-2 and TRBJ1-1; D may be TRBD1 (5 bases). The ends were cut back, 8 bases at V and 3 bases at J, with 13 bases in the middle. The CDR3 length is 13 residues. Germline V gene sequence: CDR1 SGHAT, CDR2 FQNNGV. The CDR3 DNA sequence: TGTGCCAGCCGTGCGTCGACAGACACTGAAGCTTTCTTT. Translated: CASRASTDTEAFF.

This chain joins TRBV7-3 and TRBJ2-5; 9 nucleotides line up with TRBD1. The germline CDR1 and CDR2 sequences are SGHTA and FQGTGA. V shed 3 bases and J 4 bases; nucleotides not matched to a gene: 6. This CDR3 is 15 amino acids long. Written as DNA, the CDR3 is TGTGCCAGCAGCTTTGGGACAGGGCTGGGAGAGACCCAGTACTTC. Translation gives CASSFGTGLGETQYF.

This chain joins TRBV11-2 and TRBJ2-3; 9 bases fit TRBD2. This CDR3 region has 16 residues. Germline V gives CDR1 SGHAT, CDR2 FQNNGV. Losses at the gene ends were 4 bases for V and 1 base for J; bases not matched to a gene: 6. The CDR3, as DNA: TGTGCCAGCAGCTACCTGCGGGGGGGCCGCACAGATACGCAGTATTTT. Its protein product is CASSYLRGGRTDTQYF.

This rearrangement joins TRBV7-9 to TRBJ2-1; unclear D gene. Germline V gene lookup returns CDR1 SEHNR and CDR2 FQNEAQ (reference sequence). CDR3 length equals 12 residues. The ends were cut back, 1 base at V and 10 bases at J, with 8 bases in the middle. The CDR3 DNA reads TGTGCCAGCAGCTTAGGGAGACTCGAGCAGTTCTTC. It specifies CASSLGRLEQFF.

The chain joins TRBV4-1 to TRBJ1-2, with 7 bases matching TRBD1. This CDR3 has 16 residues. The J segment lost 8 bases and the V segment lost 1 base, leaving 13 bases of the junction unmatched. Per germline, CDR1 MGHRA and CDR2 YSYEKL. The CDR3 loop reads CASSQGRTGAGGGYTF. CDR3 DNA sequence: TGCGCCAGCAGCCAAGGCCGCACAGGGGCGGGTGGAGGCTACACCTTC.

CDR3 in amino acids: CASKTGGAGEKLFF. CDR3 nucleotide sequence: TGTGCCAGCAAGACAGGGGGCGCCGGTGAAAAACTGTTTTTT. The V and J genes are TRBV6-5 and TRBJ1-4; 10 bases match TRBD1. This CDR3 has 14 amino acids. The junction had 6 bases not matched to a gene; V was cut back by 7 bases and J by 7 bases. Germline lookup yields CDR1 MNHEY and CDR2 SVGAGI.

The chain links TRBV28 to TRBJ1-5, with 7 bases that match TRBD1. The CDR3 covers 15 residues. The trim removed 3 bases at V and 3 bases at J, leaving 5 bases unmatched. The germline gives CDR1 MDHEN, CDR2 SYDVKM. Written as DNA, the CDR3 is TGTGCCAGCAGTTTCCTCGGACAGGACAATCAGCCCCAGCATTTT. It codes for CASSFLGQDNQPQHF.